This T cell receptor (beta chain) was recorded in a study of cytomegalovirus exposure and HLA in healthy donors. PCR was performed using 60 Vbeta and 13 Jbeta primers. Sequenced by immunoSEQ multiplex PCR; TCRdb stores in-frame clones only, minus some. The data show approximately 89,000 clones, less than 65% seen once. Germline loops: CDR1 MNHEY, CDR2 SVGAGI. This CDR3 has 16 amino acids. Trimming at V came to 2 bases and at J to 1 base, leaving 7 bases not matched to a gene. The receptor comes from a woman aged 25 to 39 in good health and CMV-seropositive. This chain joins TRBV6-5 and TRBJ1-1; 7 nucleotides line up with TRBD1. The sample comprised PBMCs. As DNA, the CDR3 is TGTGCCAGCAGTTACAGAAGGACAGGTTCGAACACTGAAGCTTTCTTT. Translating gives CASSYRRTGSNTEAFF.